Each of the 5 T cell receptor beta chains below was sequenced from the same sample in a study of blood T cell repertoires in COVID-19. TCRdb's table, derived via immunoSEQ multiplex PCR, lists solely in-frame clones and lacks some. The sample lists about 210,000 clones, approximately 85% occurring once. The sequenced sample was peripheral blood. All receptors come from a woman aged 70-85 years with COVID-19, enrolled during active disease.

The table lists this clone with a few counts. The chain couples TRBV19 to TRBJ2-4, with 8 bases that match TRBD2. The V gene's germline CDR1 is LNHDA and CDR2 SQIVND (reference sequence). With 5 bases clipped from V and 4 bases from J, the junction kept 4 bases outside the gene matches. This CDR3 is 14 amino acids long. CDR3 DNA sequence: TGTGCCAGTAGTGCGCGCGGGGGGAAAAACATTCAGTACTTC. Residues: CASSARGGKNIQYF.

Turning to this clone: One end of the junction fails to match germline, which may point to a read error. The J gene is TRBJ1-1, the V gene TRBV6-5; D uncertain. Germline-derived CDR1 and CDR2 are MNHEY and SVGAGI. This CDR3 has 14 residues. CDR3 in DNA: TGTGCCAGCAGATACTCCCGGGGTAACACTGAAGCTTTCTTT. This codes for CASRYSRGNTEAFF.

CDR3 amino acids: CSVVWQGAGTGELFF. As DNA, the CDR3 is TGCAGCGTTGTATGGCAGGGGGCCGGCACCGGGGAGCTGTTTTTT. The V gene is TRBV29-1, the J gene TRBJ2-2; 8 nucleotides agree with TRBD1. V was pared by 4 bases and J by 4 bases, with 8 bases of the junction left unmatched. The germline CDR1 and CDR2 sequences are SQVTM and ANQGSEA. The CDR3 loop spans 15 amino acids.

The chain recombines TRBV18 with TRBJ1-2; TRBD1 agrees at 7 bases. The CDR3 contains 13 residues. CDR1 KGHSH and CDR2 LQKENI come from the germline V gene. V trimming: 3 bases; J trimming: 5 bases; junction bases outside the gene matches: 3. The CDR3: CASSPGQLYGYTF. The CDR3 nucleotides read TGTGCCAGCTCACCGGGACAGCTTTATGGCTACACCTTC. Supplemented by reference TRBV18 and TRBJ1-2, the full variable domain reads NAGVMQNPRHLVRRRGQEARLRCSPMKGHSHVYWYRQLPEEGLKFMVYLQKENIIDESGMPKERFSAEFPKEGPSILRIQQVVRGDSAAYFCASSPGQLYGYTFGSGTRLTVV.

The V and J genes are TRBV11-3 and TRBJ1-2; 9 bases match TRBD1. Germline trimming cut 0 bases from V and 7 bases from J; bases unmatched to any gene: 3. Looked up from germline, CDR1 is SGHNT and CDR2 is YENEEA. This CDR3 comprises 14 residues. CDR3 region: CASSLDYRGLGYTF. The CDR3 DNA reads as TGTGCCAGCAGCTTAGACTACAGGGGGCTTGGCTACACCTTC.